The 23 T cell receptor beta chains below all came from one sample that was sequenced in a study of cytomegalovirus exposure and HLA in healthy donors (dated by TCRdb to the late 2010s). The library relied on the immunoSEQ multiplex PCR assay. The multiplex PCR relied on a mix of 60 forward primers for TCR Vbeta segments and 13 reverse primers for TCR Jbeta segments. Entries here come from immuneACCESS through TCRdb and include only in-frame sequences with V and J called. Some clones fail to appear in such tables; in the studies checked, an unresolved V gene covers under half of the shortfall, and the cause of the remainder is unknown. This sample comprises 100,000 to 150,000 clones, roughly 70% of them detected only once. Just under 3% of the sample is taken by the ten largest. Sequencing input: PBMCs. Receptors originate from a woman in her thirties or forties in good health and CMV-seropositive.

The V gene is TRBV18, the J gene TRBJ1-1, with 7 bases that match TRBD1. The CDR3 has 16 residues. Germline CDR1 and CDR2: KGHSH and LQKENI. V lost 2 bases and J lost 3; bases outside the gene matches: 9. Written as DNA, the CDR3 is TGTGCCAGCTCACCATATGTGGGACAGTTTTACACTGAAGCTTTCTTT. Its protein is CASSPYVGQFYTEAFF. Variable domain in full (rest from reference TRBV18 and TRBJ1-1): NAGVMQNPRHLVRRRGQEARLRCSPMKGHSHVYWYRQLPEEGLKFMVYLQKENIIDESGMPKERFSAEFPKEGPSILRIQQVVRGDSAAYFCASSPYVGQFYTEAFFGQGTRLTVV.

The chain combines TRBV6-5 with TRBJ2-7; 8 bases are shared with TRBD1. The CDR3 loop spans 15 amino acids. The germline V gene encodes CDR1 MNHEY and CDR2 SVGAGI. V dropped 5 bases and J dropped 5; count of bases not matched to a gene: 11. The CDR3 spells CASSAHRGAGDEQYF. As DNA, the CDR3 is TGTGCCAGCAGTGCCCACAGGGGGGCTGGTGACGAGCAGTACTTC.

The chain has TRBV4-3 and TRBJ1-2; 8 bases are shared with TRBD1. The CDR3 runs 14 residues. Germline CDR1 and CDR2: LGHNA and YSLEER. Germline trimming cut 0 bases from V and 8 bases from J; bases unmatched to any gene: 5. CDR3 residues: CASSQDRGRQGYTF. CDR3 nucleotides: TGCGCCAGCAGCCAAGACAGGGGGCGCCAGGGCTACACCTTC.

V gene TRBV30 combines with J gene TRBJ1-4, with 12 bases aligning to TRBD1. CDR3 length: 17 amino acids. The germline V gene encodes CDR1 GTSNPN and CDR2 SVGIG (reference sequence). After removal of 2 bases from V and 6 bases from J, the junction contained 10 bases not matched to a gene. CDR3 in DNA: TGTGCCTGGAGTCCCGGGACAGGGGGCGCAATTTATGAAAAACTGTTTTTT. Its protein is CAWSPGTGGAIYEKLFF.

CDR3 bases: TGTGCCAGCAGCCAAGCGGCAGGGATGAACACTGAAGCTTTCTTT. Amino acid sequence: CASSQAAGMNTEAFF. V and J are TRBV4-2 and TRBJ1-1; D is possibly TRBD1 (5 bases). The CDR3 length is 15 residues. V was clipped by 1 base and J by 0 bases, with 9 bases between them. From germline, CDR1 is LGHNA and CDR2 YNFKEQ.

This clone has just one count. This chain joins TRBV7-3 and TRBJ2-3; unclear D gene. The germline V and J ends were trimmed by 10 bases and 1 base, with 9 bases remaining between them. CDR3 length: 12 residues. Germline lookup yields CDR1 SGHTA and CDR2 FQGTGA. The CDR3 protein is CATPRGTDTQYF. The CDR3 coding sequence is TGTGCCACCCCCCGGGGCACAGATACGCAGTATTTT.

The table lists this clone with a few counts. This chain connects TRBV10-3 to TRBJ2-3; TRBD2 agrees at 9 bases. Germline V gene sequence: CDR1 ENHRY, CDR2 SYGVKD. Trimming cost V 4 bases and J 14 bases; bases outside gene matches: 4. This CDR3 has 11 residues. CDR3 DNA sequence: TGTGCCATCAGTGTAGCGGGAGTGGGGTATTTT. It encodes CAISVAGVGYF.

Comment on this clone: This sample includes further DNA sequences coding for the same CDR3. The CDR3 nucleotides read TGTGCCTGGAGTGTGGGACAGGGGGCCTACGAGCAGTACTTC. It encodes CAWSVGQGAYEQYF. The chain combines TRBV30 with TRBJ2-7, with 11 bases fitting TRBD1. The CDR3 sequence is 14 residues long. V was clipped by 0 bases and J by 2 bases; unmatched bases: 0. Looked up from germline, CDR1 is GTSNPN and CDR2 is SVGIG (reference sequence). Based on the CDR3 plus reference TRBV30 and TRBJ2-7, the full variable domain is SQTIHQWPATLVQPVGSPLSLECTVEGTSNPNLYWYRQAAGRGLQLLFYSVGIGQISSEVPQNLSASRPQDRQFILSSKKLLLSDSGFYLCAWSVGQGAYEQYFGPGTRLTVT.

The chain recombines TRBV6-5 with TRBJ2-7; TRBD1 matches 7 bases. With V trimmed by 6 bases and J by 3 bases, 2 bases remained unmatched. The CDR3 spans 12 residues. Per the germline V gene, CDR1 is MNHEY and CDR2 is SVGAGI. CDR3 bases: TGTGCCAGCAGGAGGGACAGCTACGAGCAGTACTTC. Translated, it gives CASRRDSYEQYF.

This clone has only one observation. This chain joins TRBV28 and TRBJ2-6; the D gene is possibly TRBD1 (6 bases). From germline, CDR1 is MDHEN and CDR2 SYDVKM. The CDR3 consists of 15 residues. Trimming took off 4 bases at V and 4 bases at J, with 11 bases between the two ends. The CDR3, as DNA: TGTGCCAGCAGTTCCAGGGGTGGCGGGGCCAACGTCCTGACTTTC. It yields the protein CASSSRGGGANVLTF.

The gene calls are TRBV5-6 and TRBJ2-7, with 9 bases matching TRBD2. Trimming took 4 bases from V and 5 from J; bases not matched to a gene: 7. Germline V gene lookup returns CDR1 SGHDT and CDR2 YYEEEE. The CDR3 has 14 amino acids. The chain's CDR3 is CASSPSGNFDEQYF. The DNA for the CDR3 is TGTGCCAGCAGCCCTAGCGGGAATTTCGACGAGCAGTACTTC.

In this sample, this clone turned up a few times. The chain has TRBV4-3 and TRBJ1-2, with TRBD1 as a possible D gene (6 bases). This CDR3 region has 16 residues. V lost 2 bases and J lost 4, with 17 bases in between. Germline V lookup: CDR1 LGHNA, CDR2 YSLEER. CDR3 DNA: TGCGCCAGCAGCCAACGAGTTGCAGGGGATGGCTATGGCTACACCTTC. It encodes CASSQRVAGDGYGYTF.

This chain uses TRBV27 with TRBJ1-2, with a tentative D call TRBD1 (5 bases). CDR3 length equals 13 residues. CDR1 and CDR2 from the germline V gene are MNHEY and SMNVEV (reference sequence). With 6 bases removed from V and 0 bases from J, the gap between germline ends came to 8 bases. CDR3 coding DNA: TGTGCCAGCAGCTCGACAGCTAACTATGGCTACACCTTC. It yields the protein CASSSTANYGYTF.

Here the CDR3 reads CASIPTGFQGVGYTF. The DNA for the CDR3 is TGTGCCAGCATTCCCACAGGGTTCCAGGGAGTTGGCTACACCTTC. This chain links TRBV6-5 with TRBJ1-2; TRBD1 is a possible D gene (6 bases). V was pared by 7 bases and J by 7 bases, with 22 bases between. Germline CDR1 MNHEY, CDR2 SVGAGI. CDR3 length equals 15 residues.

This chain joins TRBV7-3 and TRBJ1-1, with a possible D match to TRBD1 (6 bases). The V end lost 5 bases, the J end lost 4 bases, and 11 bases lay between the germline ends. CDR3 length: 13 amino acids. Looked up from germline, CDR1 is SGHTA and CDR2 is FQGTGA. In DNA form, the CDR3 reads TGTGCCAGCAGCCTGACAGGCGGCACTGAAGCTTTCTTT. It encodes CASSLTGGTEAFF. Combining the CDR3 with reference TRBV7-3 and TRBJ1-1 gives the whole variable domain GAGVSQTPSNKVTEKGKYVELRCDPISGHTALYWYRQSLGQGPEFLIYFQGTGAADDSGLPNDRFFAVRPEGSVSTLKIQRTERGDSAVYLCASSLTGGTEAFFGQGTRLTVV.

The chain recombines TRBV5-6 with TRBJ1-1; D remains ambiguous. The V gene lost 5 bases and the J gene lost 8 bases, with 13 bases spanning the gap. The CDR3 length is 12 residues. Germline-derived CDR1 and CDR2 are SGHDT and YYEEEE. The CDR3 reads CASRLWTGEAFF. In DNA, the CDR3 is TGTGCCAGCAGACTTTGGACGGGGGAAGCTTTCTTT.

The table lists this clone with a count of one. The chain carries TRBV6-6 and TRBJ1-2, with 7 bases matching TRBD1. The CDR3 consists of 15 residues. Germline V gene data show CDR1 as MNHNY and CDR2 as SVGAGI (reference sequence). Trimming took 4 bases from V and 8 from J; bases not matched to a gene: 13. The CDR3 reads CASSFEQGPSEGYTF. The DNA for the CDR3 is TGTGCCAGCAGTTTTGAACAGGGGCCGTCGGAGGGCTACACCTTC.

This clone was counted only a few times. The rearrangement joins TRBV6-1 to TRBJ2-1, with 8 bases lining up with TRBD2. Trimming removed 6 bases from V and 8 bases from J; junction bases left unmatched: 9. This CDR3 spans 14 amino acids. Germline V gene data show CDR1 as MNHNS and CDR2 as SASEGT. This CDR3 is CASRDGTSLYEQFF. In DNA form, the CDR3 reads TGTGCCAGCAGGGACGGGACTAGTCTTTATGAGCAGTTCTTC.

V usage is TRBV7-9 and J usage is TRBJ2-7, with 7 bases matching TRBD1. Germline values: CDR1 SEHNR, CDR2 FQNEAQ (reference sequence). V shed 1 base, J shed 6 bases, and the junction held 6 bases outside the gene matches. The CDR3 is made up of 14 amino acids. The CDR3 DNA is TGTGCCAGCAGCTTAGAGAATAACAGGGGCGAGCAGTACTTC. It encodes CASSLENNRGEQYF.

The chain uses TRBV7-9 and TRBJ1-1, with D perhaps matching TRBD1 (5 bases). Germline CDR1 is SEHNR and CDR2 is FQNEAQ (reference sequence). The CDR3 spans 14 residues. Trimming took off 2 bases at V and 1 base at J, with 8 bases between the two ends. The CDR3 region has the DNA TGTGCCAGCAGCTTAAACCAGGGGAACACTGAAGCTTTCTTT. This encodes CASSLNQGNTEAFF. The entire variable domain, with the rest obtained from reference TRBV7-9 and TRBJ1-1, is as follows: DTGVSQNPRHKITKRGQNVTFRCDPISEHNRLYWYRQTLGQGPEFLTYFQNEAQLEKSRLLSDRFSAERPKGSFSTLEIQRTEQGDSAMYLCASSLNQGNTEAFFGQGTRLTVV.

The chain employs TRBV6-4 and TRBJ2-2; maybe TRBD1 (6 bases). Trimming shortened V by 3 bases and J by 2 bases, and 13 bases separated the two germline ends. CDR1 and CDR2 from the germline V gene are MRHNA and SNTAGT. This CDR3 is 16 amino acids long. CDR3 residues: CASSEFRDTNTGELFF. The CDR3 nucleotides are TGTGCCAGCAGTGAATTCCGGGACACAAACACCGGGGAGCTGTTTTTT.

V and J are TRBV7-2 and TRBJ2-5; 12 nucleotides align to TRBD2. The CDR3 is 14 amino acids. V lost 4 bases, J lost 6 bases, and 3 bases stayed unmatched. Germline assignment: CDR1 SGHTA and CDR2 FQGNSA. CDR3 protein: CASSSGLAGQTQYF. CDR3 sequence (DNA): TGTGCCAGCAGCTCAGGACTAGCGGGACAGACCCAGTACTTC.

This clone was counted between two and nine times. The chain recombines TRBV10-3 with TRBJ1-3; no clear D. Trimming took 5 bases from V and 2 from J, leaving 13 bases between them. Germline values: CDR1 ENHRY, CDR2 SYGVKD. The CDR3 contains 15 residues. The CDR3 DNA reads TGTGCCATCAGTTCTTGGAACACAGCTGGAAACACCATATATTTT. Residues: CAISSWNTAGNTIYF.